Sequencing of this T cell receptor beta chain was carried out in a study of cytotoxic CD8 clonotypes in ibrutinib-treated CLL. Looking at the study overall: Partial responses totalled roughly 25 and complete responses 2; after median roughly 68 months, approximately 15 remained remitted and roughly twelve progressed.

About this clone itself: Its antigen remains unknown.

Sequencing was performed with immunoSEQ multiplex PCR; in TCRdb, only in-frame clones are kept and a portion is missing. The sample consists of tens of thousands of clones, approximately 70% of them appearing once. Study conclusions and caveats: Increased clonality at ibrutinib response gave way to a return toward baseline at progression.

V lost 10 bases and J lost 2; bases outside the gene matches: 4. Germline CDR1 LGHNA, CDR2 YNFKEQ. This CDR3 is built from 13 residues. This clonotype was obtained from a human donor with chronic lymphocytic leukemia. Sequenced here: PBMCs, sampled after 24 months of ibrutinib treatment. This chain joins TRBV4-2 and TRBJ2-2, with 7 positions matching TRBD1. The chain's CDR3 is CAIGQANTGELFF. The DNA for the CDR3 is TGTGCCATAGGACAGGCTAACACCGGGGAGCTGTTTTTT.